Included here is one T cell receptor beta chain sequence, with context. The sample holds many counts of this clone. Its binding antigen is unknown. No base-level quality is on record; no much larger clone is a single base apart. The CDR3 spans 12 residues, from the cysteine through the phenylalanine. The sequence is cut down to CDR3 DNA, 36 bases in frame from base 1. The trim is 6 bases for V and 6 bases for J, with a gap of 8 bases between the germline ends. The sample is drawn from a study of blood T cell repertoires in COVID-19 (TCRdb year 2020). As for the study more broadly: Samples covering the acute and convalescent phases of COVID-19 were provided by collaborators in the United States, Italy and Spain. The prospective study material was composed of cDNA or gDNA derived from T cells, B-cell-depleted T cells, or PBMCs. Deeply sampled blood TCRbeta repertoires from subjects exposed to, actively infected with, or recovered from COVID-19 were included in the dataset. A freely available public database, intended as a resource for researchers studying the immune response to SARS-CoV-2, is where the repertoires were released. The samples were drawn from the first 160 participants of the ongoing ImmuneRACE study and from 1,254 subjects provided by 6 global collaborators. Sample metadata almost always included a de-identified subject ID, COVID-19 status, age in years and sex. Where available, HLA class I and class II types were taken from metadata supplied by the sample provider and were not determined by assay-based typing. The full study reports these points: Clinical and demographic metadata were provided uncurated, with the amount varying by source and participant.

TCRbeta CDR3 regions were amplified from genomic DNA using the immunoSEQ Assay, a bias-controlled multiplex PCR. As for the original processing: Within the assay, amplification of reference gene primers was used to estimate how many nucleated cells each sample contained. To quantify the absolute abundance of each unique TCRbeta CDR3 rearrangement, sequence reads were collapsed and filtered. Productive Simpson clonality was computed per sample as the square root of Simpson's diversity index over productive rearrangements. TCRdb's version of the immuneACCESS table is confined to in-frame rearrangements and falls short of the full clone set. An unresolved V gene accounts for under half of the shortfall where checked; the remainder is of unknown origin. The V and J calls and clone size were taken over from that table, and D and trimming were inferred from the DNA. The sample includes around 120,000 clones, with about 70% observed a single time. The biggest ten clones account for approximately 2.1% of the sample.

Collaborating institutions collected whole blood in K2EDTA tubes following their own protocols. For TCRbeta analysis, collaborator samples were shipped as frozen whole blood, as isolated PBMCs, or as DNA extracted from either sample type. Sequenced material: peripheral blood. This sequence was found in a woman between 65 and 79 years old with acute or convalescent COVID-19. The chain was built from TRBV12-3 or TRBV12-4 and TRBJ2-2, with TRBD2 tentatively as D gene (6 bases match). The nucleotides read TGTGCCAGCAGGGAGGGTTCCGGGGAGCTGTTTTTT. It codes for CASREGSGELFF.